The clone carrying this T cell receptor (beta chain) was seen at least ten times. Its cognate antigen is unknown. The data originate from a study of T cells in Graves' hyperthyroidism and ophthalmopathy. Overall study findings and caveats: Ophthalmopathy stood apart from stable hyperthyroidism in a 13 V-J model. Blood shared most expanded thyroid clonotypes above 0.001.

Germline lookup yields CDR1 SNHLY and CDR2 FYNNEI. This CDR3 has 12 amino acids. Trimming removed 3 bases from V and 6 bases from J, with 6 bases in between. Uncontrolled infections, other autoimmune diseases, pregnancy or lactation led to exclusion of patients. Any symptoms of ophthalmopathy came after the first hyperthyroidism diagnosis, from which the blood sample dates. TCR beta CDR3 region amplification was performed from RNA transcripts. Primed by the HTBI set, a first-round RT-PCR was run on the TCR CDR3. Via MiXCR, TCRdb re-called the multiplex PCR reads, giving one row per CDR3 protein. The sample has 370,000 or so distinct CDR3 sequences, roughly 14% seen once.

The V call is TRBV2, the J call TRBJ1-5; D gene ambiguous. The sequenced sample consisted of blood. This receptor was obtained from a man in his thirties or forties with Graves' hyperthyroidism that later progressed to Graves' ophthalmopathy. The CDR3 DNA follows: TGTGCCAGCAGTGATGGGCTTCAGCCCCAGCATTTT. Translated: CASSDGLQPQHF.